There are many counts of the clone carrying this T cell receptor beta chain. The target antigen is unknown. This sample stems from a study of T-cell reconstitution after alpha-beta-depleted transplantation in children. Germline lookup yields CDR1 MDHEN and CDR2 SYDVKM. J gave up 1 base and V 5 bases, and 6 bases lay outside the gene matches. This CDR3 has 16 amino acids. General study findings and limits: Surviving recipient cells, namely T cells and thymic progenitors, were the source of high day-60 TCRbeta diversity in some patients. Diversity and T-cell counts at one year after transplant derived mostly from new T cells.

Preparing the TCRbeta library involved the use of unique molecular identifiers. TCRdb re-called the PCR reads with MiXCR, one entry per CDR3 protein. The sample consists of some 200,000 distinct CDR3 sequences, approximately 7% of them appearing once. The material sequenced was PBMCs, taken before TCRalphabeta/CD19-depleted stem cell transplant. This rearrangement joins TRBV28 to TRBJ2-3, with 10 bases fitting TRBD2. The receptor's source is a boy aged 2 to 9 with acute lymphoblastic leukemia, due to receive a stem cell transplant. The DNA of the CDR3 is TGTGCCAGCAGTGAGGCCGGGACTAGCGGCACAGATACGCAGTATTTT. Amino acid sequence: CASSEAGTSGTDTQYF.